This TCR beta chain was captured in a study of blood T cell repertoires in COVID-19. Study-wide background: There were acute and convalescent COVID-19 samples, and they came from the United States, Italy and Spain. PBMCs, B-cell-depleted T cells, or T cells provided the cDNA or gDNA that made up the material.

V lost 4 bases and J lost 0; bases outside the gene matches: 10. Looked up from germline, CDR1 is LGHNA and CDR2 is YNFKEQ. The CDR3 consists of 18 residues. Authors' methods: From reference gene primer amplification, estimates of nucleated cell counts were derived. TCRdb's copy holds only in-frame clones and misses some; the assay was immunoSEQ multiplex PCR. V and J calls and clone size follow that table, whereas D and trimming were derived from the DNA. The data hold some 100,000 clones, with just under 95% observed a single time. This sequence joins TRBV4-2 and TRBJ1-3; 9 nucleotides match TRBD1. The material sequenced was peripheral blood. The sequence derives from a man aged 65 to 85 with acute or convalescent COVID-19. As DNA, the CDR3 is TGTGCCAGCAGCCGGGGACAGGGAAAGAGGAGCTCTGGAAACACCATATATTTT. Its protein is CASSRGQGKRSSGNTIYF.